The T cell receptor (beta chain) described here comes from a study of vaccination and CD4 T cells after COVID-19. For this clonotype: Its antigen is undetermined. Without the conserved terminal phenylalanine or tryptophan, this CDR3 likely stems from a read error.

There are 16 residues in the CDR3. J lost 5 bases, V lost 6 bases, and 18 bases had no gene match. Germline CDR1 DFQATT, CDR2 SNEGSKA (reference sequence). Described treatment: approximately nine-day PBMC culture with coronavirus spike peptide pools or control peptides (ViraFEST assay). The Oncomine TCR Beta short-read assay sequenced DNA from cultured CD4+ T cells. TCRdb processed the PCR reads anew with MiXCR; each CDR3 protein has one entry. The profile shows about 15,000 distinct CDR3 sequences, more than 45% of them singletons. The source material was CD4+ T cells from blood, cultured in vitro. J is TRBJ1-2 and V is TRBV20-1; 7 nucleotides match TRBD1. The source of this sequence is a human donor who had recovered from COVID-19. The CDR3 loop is CSAIGVDRDIGYGYTL. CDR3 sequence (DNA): TGCAGTGCCATAGGGGTAGACAGGGATATTGGGTATGGCTACACCCTC.